The 29 T cell receptor beta chains in this list originate from one sample, sequenced in a study of T cells in narcolepsy. Some clones are missing from TCRdb's copy, which holds only in-frame ones; the method was immunoSEQ multiplex PCR. The data contain tens of thousands of clones, 70% to 90% of them seen just once; the ten biggest clones take up about 4%. Input material: memory (CD45RA-) CD4+ T cells from blood. The receptors were gathered from a human donor in good health.

The V and J genes are TRBV5-1 and TRBJ2-2; 8 bases are shared with TRBD2. The CDR3 is 16 amino acids. The J segment lost 1 base and the V segment lost 4 bases, leaving 6 bases of the junction unmatched. Germline-derived CDR1 and CDR2 are SGHRS and YFSETQ. CDR3: CASSPAGGRNTGELFF. The CDR3 nucleotides are TGCGCCAGCAGCCCTGCGGGGGGTCGGAACACCGGGGAGCTGTTTTTT.

V and J are TRBV15 and TRBJ2-3, with no clear D. Germline CDR1 and CDR2: LNHNV and YYDKDF (reference sequence). CDR3 length: 11 residues. V dropped 6 bases and J dropped 6 bases, with 7 bases sitting between them. The CDR3 DNA reads TGTGCCACCAGTTTTACGGATACGCAGTATTTT. Translating it yields CATSFTDTQYF. The full variable domain, its missing parts supplied by reference TRBV15 and TRBJ2-3, is DAMVIQNPRYQVTQFGKPVTLSCSQTLNHNVMYWYQQKSSQAPKLLFHYYDKDFNNEADTPDNFQSRRPNTSFCFLDIRSPGLGDTAMYLCATSFTDTQYFGPGTRLTVL.

This chain joins TRBV6-6 and TRBJ1-6, with 8 bases aligning to TRBD1. The CDR3 has 14 amino acids. Germline loops: CDR1 MNHNY, CDR2 SVGAGI (reference sequence). The junction had 7 bases not matched to a gene; V was cut back by 5 bases and J by 10 bases. This chain's CDR3 is CASSTTGGNSPLHF. CDR3 sequence (DNA): TGTGCCAGCAGTACCACAGGGGGGAACTCACCCCTCCACTTT.

The CDR3 protein is CAPRGGSYEQYF. The CDR3, as DNA: TGTGCCCCTCGGGGCGGCTCCTACGAGCAGTACTTC. V is TRBV19 and J is TRBJ2-7; D tentatively reads TRBD1 or TRBD2 (5 bases each). V lost 11 bases and J 0 bases, leaving 11 bases between the germline ends. There are 12 residues in the CDR3. Germline CDR1 LNHDA, CDR2 SQIVND (reference sequence).

The chain has TRBV10-3 and TRBJ1-2, with 8 bases fitting TRBD1. The CDR3 runs 14 residues. With V trimmed by 6 bases and J by 7 bases, 10 bases remained unmatched. Germline assignment: CDR1 ENHRY and CDR2 SYGVKD. The DNA of the CDR3 is TGTGCCATCAGGGACGGACAGGGATCAATTGGCTACACCTTC. Protein sequence: CAIRDGQGSIGYTF.

The J gene is TRBJ1-1, the V gene TRBV11-1; unclear D gene. Trimming took 5 bases from V and 1 from J, leaving 5 bases between them. The CDR3 runs to 12 residues. The germline CDR1 and CDR2 sequences are SGHAT and FQDESV (reference sequence). The DNA of the CDR3 is TGTGCCAGCAGCCTAAAGAACACTGAAGCTTTCTTT. The encoded protein is CASSLKNTEAFF. The full variable domain, completed using reference TRBV11-1 and TRBJ1-1, is EAEVAQSPRYKITEKSQAVAFWCDPISGHATLYWYRQILGQGPELLVQFQDESVVDDSQLPKDRFSAERLKGVDSTLKIQPAELGDSAMYLCASSLKNTEAFFGQGTRLTVV.

The chain recombines TRBV11-3 with TRBJ1-4; D is ambiguous. The V gene's germline CDR1 is SGHNT and CDR2 YENEEA. Trimming left V 0 bases short and J 0 bases short, with 8 bases between. The length of the CDR3 is 16 residues. The chain's CDR3 is CASSLERIPTNEKLFF. CDR3 DNA: TGTGCCAGCAGCTTAGAACGCATCCCAACTAATGAAAAACTGTTTTTT. Combining the CDR3 with reference TRBV11-3 and TRBJ1-4 gives the whole variable domain EAGVVQSPRYKIIEKKQPVAFWCNPISGHNTLYWYLQNLGQGPELLIRYENEEAVDDSQLPKDRFSAERLKGVDSTLKIQPAELGDSAVYLCASSLERIPTNEKLFFGSGTQLSVL.

The rearrangement joins TRBV11-3 to TRBJ1-3, with D maybe TRBD1 (5 bases). The germline CDR1 and CDR2 sequences are SGHNT and YENEEA. The CDR3 totals 14 residues. The V end lost 4 bases, the J end lost 5 bases, and 12 bases lay between the germline ends. The CDR3 loop reads CASSSPGSRNTIYF. For the CDR3, the DNA is TGTGCCAGCAGCTCTCCAGGGTCTAGAAACACCATATATTTT.

The chain recombines TRBV4-2 with TRBJ2-3, with D perhaps TRBD1 (5 bases). Trimming stripped 0 bases from V and 0 bases from J, with 16 bases between. CDR1 LGHNA and CDR2 YNFKEQ come from the germline V gene. CDR3 size: 18 residues. The CDR3 DNA reads as TGTGCCAGCAGCCAAGATGGGGCACCCCAACGGAGCACAGATACGCAGTATTTT. It translates to CASSQDGAPQRSTDTQYF.

As for this clone: This same CDR3 is encoded by further DNA sequences in the sample. The chain carries TRBV19 and TRBJ2-7; 8 bases fit TRBD1. The CDR3 runs to 14 residues. Unmatched junction bases numbered 1, after V lost 1 base and J lost 2 bases. Germline V lookup: CDR1 LNHDA, CDR2 SQIVND (reference sequence). As DNA, the CDR3 is TGTGCCAGTAGTATAGTGGGACAGGCCTACGAGCAGTACTTC. Its translation: CASSIVGQAYEQYF.

V is TRBV5-6 and J is TRBJ2-5; no definite D call. V was clipped by 0 bases and J by 4 bases, with 10 bases between them. In germline, CDR1 is SGHDT, CDR2 YYEEEE. The CDR3 is 14 amino acids. The chain's CDR3 is CASSLGRFIETQYF. Here the CDR3 DNA reads TGTGCCAGCAGCTTGGGCAGGTTCATAGAGACCCAGTACTTC.

The chain combines TRBV6-6 with TRBJ1-2; 8 positions match TRBD1. This CDR3 comprises 15 residues. With 2 bases clipped from V and 8 bases from J, the junction kept 10 bases outside the gene matches. Per germline, CDR1 MNHNY and CDR2 SVGAGI (reference sequence). CDR3 sequence: CASSYLQGAWDGYTF. The CDR3 DNA sequence: TGTGCCAGCAGTTACCTCCAGGGGGCATGGGACGGCTACACCTTC.

The chain recombines TRBV11-3 with TRBJ2-7, with D unclear. The germline CDR1 and CDR2 sequences are SGHNT and YENEEA. The CDR3 loop spans 14 amino acids. V was pared by 1 base and J by 2 bases, with 9 bases between. CDR3 coding DNA: TGTGCCAGCAGCTTAGTAAGGGCAACCTACGAGCAGTACTTC. Translating it yields CASSLVRATYEQYF.

Written as DNA, the CDR3 is TGTGCCAGCAGGGCTGGGACTAGCGGGGGGGCCGTTGAGCAGTTCTTC. The encoded protein is CASRAGTSGGAVEQFF. This chain links TRBV2 with TRBJ2-1; 16 bases line up with TRBD2. The CDR3 covers 16 residues. The trim removed 6 bases at V and 9 bases at J, leaving 8 bases unmatched. Per the germline V gene, CDR1 is SNHLY and CDR2 is FYNNEI.

The rearrangement uses TRBV7-3 and TRBJ2-1; no firm D call. The V and J ends lost 3 bases and 9 bases respectively, with 18 bases between them. The CDR3 runs to 15 residues. From germline, CDR1 is SGHTA and CDR2 FQGTGA. The CDR3 spells CASSFSSANRGEQFF. CDR3 nucleotides: TGTGCCAGCAGCTTTAGTAGTGCCAACCGAGGTGAGCAGTTCTTC.

The chain uses TRBV11-3 and TRBJ2-5; 9 bases are a match to TRBD2. V shed 3 bases and J 4 bases; nucleotides not matched to a gene: 6. CDR1 is SGHNT, CDR2 YENEEA, per germline. CDR3 length equals 15 residues. The CDR3 protein is CASSLGGGAGETQYF. The CDR3 nucleotides are TGTGCCAGCAGCTTGGGCGGGGGGGCCGGAGAGACCCAGTACTTC.

The V call is TRBV11-2, the J call TRBJ2-5, with D unclear. Germline loops: CDR1 SGHAT, CDR2 FQNNGV. V gave up 0 bases and J gave up 2 bases, with 4 bases separating them. This CDR3 has 13 amino acids. The CDR3 region has the DNA TGTGCCAGCAGCTTAGACGGACAAGAGACCCAGTACTTC. Translated, it gives CASSLDGQETQYF.

The rearrangement uses TRBV6-1 and TRBJ2-2; 8 bases line up with TRBD1. V dropped 8 bases and J dropped 4; count of bases not matched to a gene: 6. The CDR3 is 14 amino acids. Germline CDR1 reads MNHNS; CDR2 reads SASEGT. CDR3 in amino acids: CASCPGGVTGELFF. Here the CDR3 DNA reads TGTGCCAGCTGTCCAGGGGGCGTCACCGGGGAGCTGTTTTTT.

The V gene is TRBV6-6, the J gene TRBJ1-2; tentatively, D is TRBD1 (6 bases). This CDR3 region has 13 residues. Trimming shortened V by 3 bases and J by 7 bases, and 12 bases separated the two germline ends. Per germline, CDR1 MNHNY and CDR2 SVGAGI (reference sequence). The CDR3 sequence is CASSYTGRSGYTF. As DNA, the CDR3 is TGTGCCAGCAGTTATACAGGGCGGTCTGGCTACACCTTC.

J is TRBJ1-6 and V is TRBV4-1, with 9 bases matching TRBD1. Germline V gene data show CDR1 as MGHRA and CDR2 as YSYEKL. The CDR3 totals 18 residues. J gave up 0 bases and V 3 bases, and 6 bases lay outside the gene matches. As DNA, the CDR3 is TGCGCCAGCAGCCAGGATACAGGGGGCTACTCCTATAATTCACCCCTCCACTTT. Its translation is CASSQDTGGYSYNSPLHF.

The gene calls are TRBV10-2 and TRBJ1-4; possibly TRBD1 for D (6 bases). The germline V gene encodes CDR1 WSHSY and CDR2 SAAADI. CDR3 size: 13 residues. Trimming left V 2 bases short and J 8 bases short, with 9 bases between. CDR3 protein: CASSETGWEKLFF. The CDR3 DNA follows: TGCGCCAGCAGTGAGACAGGGTGGGAAAAACTGTTTTTT.

The chain couples TRBV5-1 to TRBJ1-5, with 7 bases aligning to TRBD1. Germline V gives CDR1 SGHRS, CDR2 YFSETQ. V lost 4 bases to trimming and J lost 9 bases; unmatched junction nucleotides: 10. The CDR3 totals 14 residues. The DNA for the CDR3 is TGCGCCAGCAGCCCCGACAGGGTAGGAGGGCCCCAGCATTTT. Translated: CASSPDRVGGPQHF. Drawing the rest from reference TRBV5-1 and TRBJ1-5, the complete variable domain is KAGVTQTPRYLIKTRGQQVTLSCSPISGHRSVSWYQQTPGQGLQFLFEYFSETQRNKGNFPGRFSGRQFSNSRSEMNVSTLELGDSALYLCASSPDRVGGPQHFGDGTRLSIL.

V gene TRBV7-2 combines with J gene TRBJ2-2; D call uncertain. The CDR3 is 16 amino acids. The V and J ends lost 5 bases and 2 bases respectively, with 15 bases between them. CDR1 is SGHTA and CDR2 is FQGNSA in the germline V gene. In DNA, the CDR3 is TGTGCCAGCAGCCGTAGTGGTCCTCCAAACACCGGGGAGCTGTTTTTT. The encoded protein is CASSRSGPPNTGELFF.

This rearrangement joins TRBV5-6 to TRBJ2-3; 7 nucleotides match TRBD1. This CDR3 region has 14 residues. Germline CDR1 is SGHDT and CDR2 is YYEEEE. V lost 8 bases to trimming and J lost 3 bases; unmatched junction nucleotides: 9. The CDR3 coding sequence is TGTGCCAGTGGGTTGGGACAGACAACAGATACGCAGTATTTT. It yields the protein CASGLGQTTDTQYF. The complete variable domain, with remaining parts taken from reference TRBV5-6 and TRBJ2-3, reads DAGVTQSPTHLIKTRGQQVTLRCSPKSGHDTVSWYQQALGQGPQFIFQYYEEEERQRGNFPDRFSGHQFPNYSSELNVNALLLGDSALYLCASGLGQTTDTQYFGPGTRLTVL.

As DNA, the CDR3 is TGTGCCAGCTCACCGCGAGTACTAGCTAGCACAGATACGCAGTATTTT. Its protein is CASSPRVLASTDTQYF. The genes are TRBV18 and TRBJ2-3, with a possible D match to TRBD2 (6 bases). Trimming pared 3 bases from V and 0 bases from J, leaving 13 bases between. Germline V lookup: CDR1 KGHSH, CDR2 LQKENI. The CDR3 runs to 16 residues.

The V call is TRBV6-4, the J call TRBJ2-7, with D possibly being TRBD2 (7 bases). V was trimmed by 2 bases and J by 4 bases, leaving 18 bases between them. Germline V gene data show CDR1 as MRHNA and CDR2 as SNTAGT. The CDR3 loop spans 16 amino acids. The CDR3 region is CASSDRDRGAEYEQYF. CDR3 nucleotides: TGTGCCAGCAGTGACAGGGACCGGGGGGCCGAGTACGAGCAGTACTTC.

The genes are TRBV7-9 and TRBJ1-1, with D tentatively TRBD1 (5 bases). The CDR3 has 15 amino acids. Germline V gene lookup returns CDR1 SEHNR and CDR2 FQNEAQ (reference sequence). Deletions cut 4 bases from V and 6 bases from J, with 18 bases between. The CDR3 region has the DNA TGTGCCAGCAGCTCCCCCGGCGGAGGGGTCCCTGAAGCTTTCTTT. Its translation: CASSSPGGGVPEAFF.

The chain links TRBV10-1 to TRBJ2-5, with 8 bases identical to TRBD1. V lost 4 bases and J lost 7; bases outside the gene matches: 5. This CDR3 contains 13 residues. CDR1 WNHNN and CDR2 SYGVQD come from the germline V gene (reference sequence). DNA of the CDR3: TGCGCCAGCAGTGTGGACAGGGTGGGGACCCAGTACTTC. This encodes CASSVDRVGTQYF.

The CDR3 DNA sequence: TGCGCCAGCAGCTTGACGAGCTCTGGAAACACCATATATTTT. Translating it yields CASSLTSSGNTIYF. This chain links TRBV5-1 with TRBJ1-3; D is ambiguous. The CDR3 is made up of 14 amino acids. V gave up 1 base and J gave up 0 bases, with 5 bases separating them. CDR1 SGHRS and CDR2 YFSETQ come from the germline V gene.